This T cell receptor beta chain appears in the sequencing data of a study of blood T cell repertoires in COVID-19. Here immunoSEQ multiplex PCR was the method, and the copy in TCRdb shows in-frame clones only, minus some. The sample lists 200,000 or so clones, 65% to 85% occurring once. This TCR came from a man aged 40-50 years who had recovered from COVID-19. Sequenced: PBMCs or T cells enriched from blood (not recorded which).

This CDR3 reads CASSRQGTVDSPLHF. Here the CDR3 DNA reads TGCGCCAGCAGCCGCCAGGGAACTGTGGATTCACCCCTCCACTTT. This chain uses TRBV5-1 with TRBJ1-6; tentative D call: TRBD1 (5 bases). The CDR3 length is 15 residues. Germline assignment: CDR1 SGHRS and CDR2 YFSETQ. Trimming took off 4 bases at V and 8 bases at J, with 16 bases between the two ends.